The TCR beta chain described here comes from a study of early T cells in non-severe SARS-CoV-2 infection. V was pared by 3 bases and J by 0 bases, with 5 bases of the junction left unmatched. The CDR3 has 15 amino acids. Germline values: CDR1 SQVTM, CDR2 ANQGSEA. Each cDNA molecule carried a unique molecular identifier. MiXCR, applied by TCRdb to the 5' RACE reads, yields one record per CDR3 protein. The table lists tens of thousands of distinct CDR3 sequences, around 15% of them singletons. The sample consisted of whole blood. This sequence was found in an adult who was a healthcare worker with PCR-confirmed SARS-CoV-2 infection or an uninfected control (not recorded which). The chain has TRBV29-1 and TRBJ2-1, with TRBD1 identical over 7 bases. This chain's CDR3 is CSVDLRQGSYNEQFF. The CDR3 DNA reads TGCAGCGTTGACTTAAGACAGGGCTCCTACAATGAGCAGTTCTTC.